Each of the 14 T cell receptor beta chains below was sequenced from the same sample in a study of control samples from healthy donors and cancer patients. Clones were sequenced by immunoSEQ multiplex PCR, and TCRdb holds only the in-frame ones, with some missing. The sample lists about 60,000 clones, approximately 90% occurring once. Sequenced material: PBMCs. These receptors were collected from a woman between 50 and 59 years old with colorectal cancer.

The V gene is TRBV5-6, the J gene TRBJ2-7; D unclear. CDR1 and CDR2 (germline): SGHDT, YYEEEE. The CDR3 consists of 12 residues. Trimming took 2 bases from V and 7 from J, leaving 10 bases between them. The CDR3 sequence: CASSFSRTEQYF. In DNA, the CDR3 is TGTGCCAGCAGCTTTTCCAGAACGGAGCAGTACTTC. Using reference TRBV5-6 and TRBJ2-7 for the parts outside the CDR3, the full variable domain is DAGVTQSPTHLIKTRGQQVTLRCSPKSGHDTVSWYQQALGQGPQFIFQYYEEEERQRGNFPDRFSGHQFPNYSSELNVNALLLGDSALYLCASSFSRTEQYFGPGTRLTVT.

The J gene is TRBJ1-2, the V gene TRBV7-9; D is perhaps TRBD1 (5 bases). Germline V gives CDR1 SEHNR, CDR2 FQNEAQ (reference sequence). The CDR3 sequence is 15 residues long. Trimming stripped 5 bases from V and 6 bases from J, with 19 bases between. CDR3 bases: TGTGCCAGCAGCACAGAAGGGCCGCCGGGGCATGGCTACACCTTC. Translating gives CASSTEGPPGHGYTF.

V is TRBV6-5 and J is TRBJ2-3; D is possibly TRBD1 (5 bases). The germline CDR1 and CDR2 sequences are MNHEY and SVGAGI. This CDR3 region has 14 residues. Trimming shortened V by 9 bases and J by 2 bases, and 15 bases separated the two germline ends. The CDR3 DNA reads TGTGCCAGTGGGGCACAAACTCCCACAGATACGCAGTATTTT. This gives the protein CASGAQTPTDTQYF.

This clone has only a few counts. The CDR3 DNA reads as TGTGCCACCAGTTCTCCCCTAGCGGGAGTGACAGATGAGCAGTTCTTC. Amino acids: CATSSPLAGVTDEQFF. The rearrangement uses TRBV24-1 and TRBJ2-1; 10 bases align to TRBD2. CDR3 length: 16 residues. Germline V gives CDR1 KGHDR, CDR2 SFDVKD. V was clipped by 6 bases and J by 8 bases; unmatched bases: 12.

This clone was seen only a few times. The chain joins TRBV27 to TRBJ1-2, with a weak D call TRBD1 (6 bases). The germline V gene has CDR1 MNHEY and CDR2 SMNVEV (reference sequence). Trimming stripped 5 bases from V and 5 bases from J, with 18 bases between. The CDR3 is 15 amino acids. The CDR3 nucleotides are TGTGCCAGCAGTGACTTGGGGGGGCGCGATTATGGCTACACCTTC. Protein: CASSDLGGRDYGYTF.

V and J are TRBV5-1 and TRBJ2-2; D might be TRBD1 (6 bases). Germline-derived CDR1 and CDR2 are SGHRS and YFSETQ. V lost 2 bases to trimming and J lost 0 bases, with 11 bases between them. The CDR3 is 16 amino acids. CDR3 amino acids: CASSLDQGPNTGELFF. The CDR3 nucleotides are TGCGCCAGCAGCTTAGATCAGGGGCCGAACACCGGGGAGCTGTTTTTT. Full variable domain (missing parts from reference TRBV5-1 and TRBJ2-2): KAGVTQTPRYLIKTRGQQVTLSCSPISGHRSVSWYQQTPGQGLQFLFEYFSETQRNKGNFPGRFSGRQFSNSRSEMNVSTLELGDSALYLCASSLDQGPNTGELFFGEGSRLTVL.

This chain connects TRBV29-1 to TRBJ2-7, with TRBD1 matching over 9 bases. Germline values: CDR1 SQVTM, CDR2 ANQGSEA. The CDR3 sequence is 14 residues long. V was clipped by 4 bases and J by 3 bases; unmatched bases: 7. CDR3 protein: CSVAGTGSNYEQYF. The CDR3 region has the DNA TGCAGCGTTGCCGGGACAGGGTCAAACTACGAGCAGTACTTC.

This clone was seen once. The rearrangement links TRBV5-1 to TRBJ2-1, with TRBD2 matching 8 bases. The trim removed 3 bases at V and 7 bases at J, leaving 18 bases unmatched. The CDR3 totals 18 residues. Germline V lookup: CDR1 SGHRS, CDR2 YFSETQ. The CDR3 DNA reads TGCGCCAGCAGCTCCGGTGGGAGCGGGGGCTCTTCGGGTAATGAGCAGTTCTTC. Translated: CASSSGGSGGSSGNEQFF.

This rearrangement joins TRBV5-8 to TRBJ2-3, with D maybe TRBD1 (7 bases). The V gene's germline CDR1 is SGHTS and CDR2 YDEGEE. V lost 0 bases to trimming and J lost 2 bases, with 13 bases between them. The CDR3 runs 16 residues. CDR3 in amino acids: CASSLARDSYTDTQYF. CDR3 nucleotide sequence: TGTGCCAGCAGCTTGGCGCGGGACAGCTACACAGATACGCAGTATTTT.

The V gene is TRBV27, the J gene TRBJ2-7, with TRBD1 identical over 7 bases. The CDR3 is made up of 13 amino acids. Germline assignment: CDR1 MNHEY and CDR2 SMNVEV (reference sequence). Trimming at V came to 8 bases and at J to 0 bases, leaving 4 bases not matched to a gene. DNA for the CDR3: TGTGCCAGCCGCAGGGGGAGCTCCTACGAGCAGTACTTC. Translation gives CASRRGSSYEQYF.

The CDR3 spells CASRLSGAYNEQFF. CDR3 DNA: TGCGCCAGCAGACTTAGCGGGGCATACAATGAGCAGTTCTTC. The chain couples TRBV10-2 to TRBJ2-1, with 8 bases identical to TRBD2. The CDR3 covers 14 residues. Germline values: CDR1 WSHSY, CDR2 SAAADI. J was trimmed by 4 bases and V by 6 bases; bases with no gene match: 5.

The CDR3 sequence: CASRVTGGISPLHF. In DNA form, the CDR3 reads TGTGCCAGCAGGGTTACAGGGGGGATTTCACCCCTCCACTTT. V usage is TRBV6-5 and J usage is TRBJ1-6, with 8 bases identical to TRBD1. Trimming took 6 bases from V and 9 from J; bases not matched to a gene: 7. The germline V gene encodes CDR1 MNHEY and CDR2 SVGAGI. This CDR3 has 14 residues.

The rearrangement links TRBV29-1 to TRBJ1-1; TRBD1 aligns across 8 bases. Per germline, CDR1 SQVTM and CDR2 ANQGSEA. The CDR3 totals 13 residues. Germline trimming cut 4 bases from V and 3 bases from J; bases unmatched to any gene: 4. The CDR3 sequence is CSVGAGGYTEAFF. The CDR3, as DNA: TGCAGCGTTGGGGCAGGGGGCTACACTGAAGCTTTCTTT.

The chain links TRBV19 to TRBJ1-1, with 7 bases lining up with TRBD1. There are 13 residues in the CDR3. The germline CDR1 and CDR2 sequences are LNHDA and SQIVND (reference sequence). Germline trimming cut 9 bases from V and 4 bases from J; bases unmatched to any gene: 8. The chain's CDR3 is CASSQGRGTEAFF. The DNA for the CDR3 is TGTGCCAGCTCACAGGGGCGAGGCACTGAAGCTTTCTTT.